This T cell receptor beta chain came from a study of T-cell reconstitution after alpha-beta-depleted transplantation in children. The J segment lost 6 bases and the V segment lost 5 bases, leaving 8 bases of the junction unmatched. The CDR3 has 16 amino acids. The germline CDR1 and CDR2 sequences are SGHTA and FQGNSA. This clonotype showed up many times. The TCRbeta library incorporated unique molecular identifiers. MiXCR, applied by TCRdb to the PCR reads, yields one record per CDR3 protein. The repertoire includes approximately 290,000 distinct CDR3 sequences, around 10% of them detected once, and 20% to 25% sits in the top ten.

The chain links TRBV7-2 to TRBJ2-3, with 13 bases aligning to TRBD2. The sequence was obtained from a male patient between 2 and 15 years old who had a stem cell transplant for chronic granulomatous disease, so the T cells may come from the graft donor. The specimen comprised peripheral blood, sampled 180 days after TCRalphabeta/CD19-depleted stem cell transplant. CDR3 bases: TGTGCCAGCAGCATTACTAGCGGGGGGGCAGGGGATACGCAGTATTTT. Translating gives CASSITSGGAGDTQYF.